The T cell receptor beta chain described here comes from a study of T cells after yellow fever vaccination. TCRdb recomputed calls from the 5' RACE reads with MiXCR, one row per CDR3 protein. Here the sample spans around 530,000 distinct CDR3 sequences, roughly 17% being singletons. Trimming pared 6 bases from V and 4 bases from J, leaving 18 bases between. Germline V gene lookup returns CDR1 DFQATT and CDR2 SNEGSKA (reference sequence). This CDR3 contains 14 residues. The receptor was derived from a man in his late teens or twenties who received the YFV17D yellow fever vaccine. This chain links TRBV20-1 with TRBJ1-1; tentative D call: TRBD1 (5 bases). This specimen consisted of PBMCs, obtained 4 to 5 days after the first yellow fever vaccination. CDR3 nucleotides: TGCAGTGCCACCCGGGACCGAAGGAGCACTGAAGCTTTCTTT. The encoded protein is CSATRDRRSTEAFF.